This TCR beta chain is from a study of T cell responses to AZD1222 COVID-19 vaccine (dated by TCRdb to the early 2020s). About the study as a whole: TCR sequencing was performed for some 250 trial participants, of whom roughly 200 were given two doses of AZD1222 and roughly 25 were given two doses of MenACWY control vaccine. Enrollment into the trials was organized by age into subgroups of 18-55, 56-69 and 70-plus years, and those subgroups contained roughly 150, 30 and 60 TCR-sequenced participants, respectively. Overall study results and their limits: Only five to seven AZD1222 recipients were SARS-CoV-2 seropositive at baseline, limiting conclusions about previously exposed vaccinees. Because no day 14 peak-response samples were available, the repertoires could be characterized only after the peak T cell response. The 56-69-year group was small, and its depth increase did not reach significance, likely because of low power. Reportedly, close to half of the unique spike-specific TCRs recognized epitopes lying outside the regions that are mutated in the B.1.351 and B.1.1.7 variants. After two AZD1222 doses, spike-specific TCR breadth and depth were significantly higher than at day 0 and than in MenACWY recipients. Participants were mostly white British, with more females than males. The authors suggested clonal diversity may have been underestimated. Vaccine-associated CD4 TCRs spanned the whole spike protein, with dominant responses in regions 160-218 and 743-854.

A note on this clone: Its recognized antigen is unknown. No base quality information exists; no much larger clone differs at one position.

Interpreted using the paper, the time point label stands for: baseline before first vaccination. The label giving this sample's treatment or condition can be read as: meningococcal conjugate vaccine given as trial control. Vaccinee samples came from UK trials COV001 and COV002, including a single-blind randomized controlled phase 2/3 trial of AZD1222 (ChAdOx1 nCoV-19) in healthy adults. For TCRbeta chain sequencing, PBMC samples from trial participants were taken at day 0 and at day 28 after the second dose. The cysteine opens and the phenylalanine closes a CDR3 of 15 amino acids. Only the CDR3 DNA stays, 45 bases, in frame from base 1. Between the V and J ends, shortened by 5 bases and 9 bases respectively, the junction contains 23 bases. According to the germline V gene, CDR1 reads SGHTA and CDR2 reads FQGNSA. The CDR3 regions of human TCRbeta chains were analyzed by immunosequencing. The authors' analysis ran thus. Repertoire TCRs were checked for matches against a reference library of SARS-CoV-2-specific TCRs that had been generated using the MIRA antigen-specificity platform. Breadth meant the fraction of unique TCRs that were SARS-CoV-2-associated, whereas depth meant the fraction of total T cells that were SARS-CoV-2-associated. Using the MIRA data, every spike-specific TCR was mapped to the spike region that the TCR reacted to and assigned to either a CD4 or a CD8 class. Log10-transformed breadth and depth values were compared by one-way ANOVA with Sidak's multiple comparisons tests. TCRdb limited this immuneACCESS table to in-frame rearrangements with V and J called. A share of clones is missing; checked studies link under half to unresolved V genes, and the rest is unexplained. That table supplies the V and J calls and clone size; D and trimming were determined from the DNA. The sample includes around 150,000 clones, with about 91% observed a single time. Together, the top ten hold roughly 4.3% of the sample.

Recombination joined TRBV7-2 with TRBJ2-7; the best D guess is TRBD2, with 5 bases matching. The sample was peripheral blood, taken on day 0 of MenACWY control vaccination. This receptor was identified in an adult in good health. The CDR3 is CASSPSRTQTGGQYF. The sequenced DNA: TGTGCCAGCAGCCCGTCGAGGACTCAAACTGGAGGGCAGTACTTC.